The 11 T cell receptor beta chains presented below share a single source sample, sequenced in a study of blood T cell repertoires in COVID-19. The repertoire was sequenced with immunoSEQ multiplex PCR; TCRdb's copy has only in-frame clones and lacks some. The repertoire includes about 200,000 clones, approximately 83% of them detected once, and 2% to 3% sits in the top ten. Sequenced sample: peripheral blood. These receptor sequences come from a woman in her thirties or forties with active or convalescent COVID-19.

The rearrangement joins TRBV28 to TRBJ1-2, with 7 bases that match TRBD1. The V segment lost 4 bases and the J segment 4 bases; nucleotides outside the gene matches: 9. Per germline, CDR1 MDHEN and CDR2 SYDVKM. CDR3 size: 15 residues. The CDR3 coding sequence is TGTGCCAGCAGTTCCCCAGGGCAGGGGGGCTATGGCTACACCTTC. Its protein product is CASSSPGQGGYGYTF.

The genes are TRBV4-2 and TRBJ2-2; 14 bases fit TRBD2. The CDR3 spans 19 residues. V trimming: 4 bases; J trimming: 3 bases; junction bases outside the gene matches: 10. Looked up from germline, CDR1 is LGHNA and CDR2 is YNFKEQ. The CDR3 DNA reads as TGTGCCAGCAGCCCCTATACGACTAGCGGGGGGGCCGACACCGGGGAGCTGTTTTTT. It specifies CASSPYTTSGGADTGELFF.

The chain employs TRBV29-1 and TRBJ1-4; D ambiguous. Trimming stripped 7 bases from V and 8 bases from J, with 8 bases between. The germline V gene has CDR1 SQVTM and CDR2 ANQGSEA. The CDR3 covers 10 residues. CDR3 nucleotides: TGCAGCGCCAGACTGGAAAAACTGTTTTTT. Translated: CSARLEKLFF.

The rearrangement links TRBV30 to TRBJ1-2; tentative D call: TRBD1 (6 bases). Trimming stripped 5 bases from V and 6 bases from J, with 13 bases between. The CDR3 loop spans 12 amino acids. The germline V gene encodes CDR1 GTSNPN and CDR2 SVGIG (reference sequence). The CDR3 DNA reads TGTGCCTGGTACACAGGGAAAAATGGCTACACCTTC. Its translation: CAWYTGKNGYTF.

The chain employs TRBV19 and TRBJ1-5, with D uncertain. This CDR3 has 14 residues. CDR1 is LNHDA, CDR2 SQIVND, per germline (reference sequence). The V end was cut by 3 bases, the J end by 4 bases, with 10 bases between. The CDR3 sequence: CASSMRSGNQPQHF. The CDR3 bases are TGTGCCAGTAGTATGAGGAGCGGAAATCAGCCCCAGCATTTT.

The chain is built from TRBV7-2 and TRBJ1-5, with no clear D. Germline CDR1 and CDR2: SGHTA and FQGNSA. The ends were cut back, 4 bases at V and 7 bases at J, with 11 bases in the middle. The CDR3 length is 13 residues. CDR3 DNA sequence: TGTGCCAGCAGCTCCCTCCTCGGGCAGCCCCAGCATTTT. Residues: CASSSLLGQPQHF.

The sample holds one count of this clone. The rearrangement joins TRBV4-1 to TRBJ2-1; 11 positions match TRBD2. The V segment lost 2 bases and the J segment 5 bases; nucleotides outside the gene matches: 2. The germline CDR1 and CDR2 sequences are MGHRA and YSYEKL. The CDR3 runs 15 residues. For the CDR3, the DNA is TGCGCCAGCAGCCAACTAGCGGGGGGTAACAATGAGCAGTTCTTC. This sequence encodes CASSQLAGGNNEQFF.

V usage is TRBV5-1 and J usage is TRBJ1-1; possible D gene TRBD1, 5 bases. The V end was cut by 2 bases, the J end by 4 bases, with 9 bases between. The CDR3 is 13 residues long. Germline-derived CDR1 and CDR2 are SGHRS and YFSETQ. CDR3 bases: TGCGCCAGCAGCTTAGGGGCGGCCACTGAAGCTTTCTTT. Protein product: CASSLGAATEAFF.

The gene calls are TRBV6-1 and TRBJ2-3; 9 bases line up with TRBD1. This CDR3 spans 18 amino acids. J was trimmed by 3 bases and V by 1 base; bases with no gene match: 11. Germline V gives CDR1 MNHNS, CDR2 SASEGT. CDR3 protein: CASSEEDGDRVSTDTQYF. CDR3 nucleotides: TGTGCCAGCAGTGAAGAGGACGGGGACAGGGTATCGACAGATACGCAGTATTTT.

The chain couples TRBV27 to TRBJ1-2, with D maybe TRBD1 (5 bases). Germline V gene lookup returns CDR1 MNHEY and CDR2 SMNVEV (reference sequence). V gave up 6 bases and J gave up 4 bases, with 15 bases separating them. This CDR3 spans 14 amino acids. CDR3 coding DNA: TGTGCCAGCAGAAGAGCAGGGTCGGGCTATGGCTACACCTTC. It is translated as CASRRAGSGYGYTF.

V gene TRBV9 combines with J gene TRBJ1-2; no firm D call. V lost 4 bases and J 2 bases, leaving 12 bases between the germline ends. The CDR3 contains 14 residues. The germline V gene has CDR1 SGDLS and CDR2 YYNGEE. Written as DNA, the CDR3 is TGTGCCAGCAGCAGCCTTTACGGGAACTATGGCTACACCTTC. Encoded protein: CASSSLYGNYGYTF.